This TCR beta chain was sequenced during a study of blood T cell repertoires in COVID-19. The participants were between about 18 and 90 years old and came from some 23 US areas. Measured with immunoSEQ multiplex PCR; TCRdb has only the in-frame clones, and not every one. This sample carries 110,000 to 150,000 clones, roughly 75% of them seen once, and the ten largest clones take approximately 6%. The receptor was isolated from a woman aged 45-65 years who had recovered from COVID-19. Material for sequencing was PBMCs or T cells enriched from blood (not recorded which).

This CDR3 reads CASSPKTTGVNTGELFF. CDR3 nucleotides: TGTGCCAGCAGCCCCAAGACGACAGGGGTGAACACCGGGGAGCTGTTTTTT. The chain recombines TRBV5-4 with TRBJ2-2, with 8 bases that match TRBD1. Germline CDR1 reads SGHNT; CDR2 reads YYREEE (reference sequence). This CDR3 is built from 17 residues. The ends lost 4 bases at V and 1 base at J; junction bases unmatched: 9. Full variable domain (outside the CDR3, taken from reference TRBV5-4 and TRBJ2-2): ETGVTQSPTHLIKTRGQQVTLRCSSQSGHNTVSWYQQALGQGPQFIFQYYREEENGRGNFPPRFSGLQFPNYSSELNVNALELDDSALYLCASSPKTTGVNTGELFFGEGSRLTVL.